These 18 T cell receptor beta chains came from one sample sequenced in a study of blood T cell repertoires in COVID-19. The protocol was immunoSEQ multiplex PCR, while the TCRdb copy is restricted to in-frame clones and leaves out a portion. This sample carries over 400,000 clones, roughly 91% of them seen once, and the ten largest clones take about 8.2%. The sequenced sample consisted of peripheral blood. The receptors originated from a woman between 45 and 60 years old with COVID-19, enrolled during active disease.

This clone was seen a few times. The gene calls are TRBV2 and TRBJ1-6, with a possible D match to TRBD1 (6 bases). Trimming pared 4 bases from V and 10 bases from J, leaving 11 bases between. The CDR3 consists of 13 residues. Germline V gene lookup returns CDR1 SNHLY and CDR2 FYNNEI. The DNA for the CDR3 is TGTGCCAGCAGTGCCGCAGGGGTCTCACCCCTCCACTTT. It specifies CASSAAGVSPLHF.

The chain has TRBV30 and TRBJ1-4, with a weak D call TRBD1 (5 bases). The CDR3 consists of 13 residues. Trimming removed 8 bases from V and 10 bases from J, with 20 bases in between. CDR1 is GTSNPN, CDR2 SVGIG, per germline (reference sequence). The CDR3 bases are TGTGCCGGGCCAGGGACCGGGGGTGGAAAACTGTTTTTT. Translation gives CAGPGTGGGKLFF.

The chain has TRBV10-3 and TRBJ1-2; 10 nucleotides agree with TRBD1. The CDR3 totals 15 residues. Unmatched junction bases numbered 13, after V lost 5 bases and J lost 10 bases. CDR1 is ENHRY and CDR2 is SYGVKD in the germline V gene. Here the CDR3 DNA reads TGTGCCATCAGTTCATATTCCGGGACAGGGGACTACTACACCTTC. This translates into CAISSYSGTGDYYTF.

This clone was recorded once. For the CDR3, the DNA is TGCGCCAGCAGCTTCGCTCCGGGGACAGATACGCAGTATTTT. This translates into CASSFAPGTDTQYF. V is TRBV5-1 and J is TRBJ2-3; D may be TRBD2 (5 bases). Deletions cut 2 bases from V and 3 bases from J, with 10 bases between. The CDR3 is 14 amino acids. CDR1 is SGHRS and CDR2 is YFSETQ in the germline V gene.

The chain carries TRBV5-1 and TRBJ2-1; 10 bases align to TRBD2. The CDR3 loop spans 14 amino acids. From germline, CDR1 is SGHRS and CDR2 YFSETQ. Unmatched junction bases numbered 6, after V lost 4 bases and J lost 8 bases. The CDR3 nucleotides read TGCGCCAGCAGCAGCGGGGGGGCCTTAGATGAGCAGTTCTTC. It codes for CASSSGGALDEQFF.

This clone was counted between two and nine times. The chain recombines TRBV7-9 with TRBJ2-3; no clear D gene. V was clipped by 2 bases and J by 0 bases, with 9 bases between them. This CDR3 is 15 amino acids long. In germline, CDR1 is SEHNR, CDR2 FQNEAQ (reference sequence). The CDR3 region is CASSLNTFSTDTQYF. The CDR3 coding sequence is TGTGCCAGCAGCTTAAACACCTTTAGCACAGATACGCAGTATTTT.

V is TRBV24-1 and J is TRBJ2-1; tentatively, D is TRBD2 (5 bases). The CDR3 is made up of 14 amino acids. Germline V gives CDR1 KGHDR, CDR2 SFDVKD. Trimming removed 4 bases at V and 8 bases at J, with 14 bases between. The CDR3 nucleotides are TGTGCCACCAGTGACCTGATGGGGAGCGATGAGCAGTTCTTC. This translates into CATSDLMGSDEQFF.

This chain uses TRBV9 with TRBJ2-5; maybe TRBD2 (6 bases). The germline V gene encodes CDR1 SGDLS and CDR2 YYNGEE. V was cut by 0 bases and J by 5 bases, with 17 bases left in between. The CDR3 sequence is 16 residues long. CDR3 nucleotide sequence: TGTGCCAGCAGCGTAGGGTCGCGGGGCCTGAGTGAGACCCAGTACTTC. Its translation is CASSVGSRGLSETQYF.

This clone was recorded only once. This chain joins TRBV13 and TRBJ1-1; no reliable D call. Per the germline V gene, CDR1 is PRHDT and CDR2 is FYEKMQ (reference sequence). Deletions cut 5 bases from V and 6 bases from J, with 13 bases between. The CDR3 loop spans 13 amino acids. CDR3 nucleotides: TGTGCCAGCAGCCCCGGGAGTGCCCCTGAAGCTTTCTTT. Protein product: CASSPGSAPEAFF.

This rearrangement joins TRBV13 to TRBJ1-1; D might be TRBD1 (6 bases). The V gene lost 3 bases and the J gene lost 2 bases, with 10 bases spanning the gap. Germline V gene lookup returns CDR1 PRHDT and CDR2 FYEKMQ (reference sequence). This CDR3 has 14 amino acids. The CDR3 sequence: CASSLIGGNTEAFF. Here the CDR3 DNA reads TGTGCCAGCAGCTTGATTGGGGGCAACACTGAAGCTTTCTTT.

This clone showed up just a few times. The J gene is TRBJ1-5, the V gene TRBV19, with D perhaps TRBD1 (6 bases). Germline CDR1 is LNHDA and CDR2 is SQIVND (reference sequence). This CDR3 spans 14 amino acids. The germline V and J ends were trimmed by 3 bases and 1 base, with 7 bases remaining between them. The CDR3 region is CASSIDRSNQPQHF. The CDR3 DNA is TGTGCCAGTAGTATTGACAGGAGCAATCAGCCCCAGCATTTT.

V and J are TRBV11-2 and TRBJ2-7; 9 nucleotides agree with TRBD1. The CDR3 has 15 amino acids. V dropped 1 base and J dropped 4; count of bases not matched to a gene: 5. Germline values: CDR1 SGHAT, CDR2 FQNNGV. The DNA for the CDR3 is TGTGCCAGCAGCTTAGTGGGAGGGACAGGGTACGAGCAGTACTTC. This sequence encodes CASSLVGGTGYEQYF. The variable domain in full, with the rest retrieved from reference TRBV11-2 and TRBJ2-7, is EAGVAQSPRYKIIEKRQSVAFWCNPISGHATLYWYQQILGQGPKLLIQFQNNGVVDDSQLPKDRFSAERLKGVDSTLKIQPAKLEDSAVYLCASSLVGGTGYEQYFGPGTRLTVT.

The CDR3 loop is CASSPASYEQYF. Written as DNA, the CDR3 is TGTGCCAGCAGCCCAGCGTCCTACGAGCAGTACTTC. The rearrangement uses TRBV12-3 or TRBV12-4 and TRBJ2-7; D ambiguous. This CDR3 contains 12 residues. The ends were cut back, 6 bases at V and 1 base at J, with 7 bases in the middle.

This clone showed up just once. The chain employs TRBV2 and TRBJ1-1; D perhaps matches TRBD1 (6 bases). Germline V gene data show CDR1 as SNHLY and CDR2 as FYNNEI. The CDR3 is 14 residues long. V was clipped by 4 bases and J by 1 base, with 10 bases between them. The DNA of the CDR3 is TGTGCCAGCAGTGCCAGGACAGAGAACACTGAAGCTTTCTTT. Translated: CASSARTENTEAFF.

CDR3 residues: CASSLNWGLGEQFF. In DNA, the CDR3 is TGCGCCAGCAGCTTGAATTGGGGGCTGGGCGAGCAGTTCTTC. This chain connects TRBV5-1 to TRBJ2-1; a weak D match, TRBD1 (6 bases). This CDR3 is built from 14 residues. The ends were cut back, 1 base at V and 10 bases at J, with 15 bases in the middle. Germline-derived CDR1 and CDR2 are SGHRS and YFSETQ.

The CDR3 spells CASSEVLGGDQPQHF. DNA for the CDR3: TGTGCCAGCAGTGAAGTTTTAGGAGGGGACCAGCCCCAGCATTTT. The chain employs TRBV6-1 and TRBJ1-5; possible D gene TRBD1, 5 bases. The CDR3 length is 15 residues. Germline CDR1 and CDR2: MNHNS and SASEGT. With 1 base removed from V and 7 bases from J, the gap between germline ends came to 14 bases.

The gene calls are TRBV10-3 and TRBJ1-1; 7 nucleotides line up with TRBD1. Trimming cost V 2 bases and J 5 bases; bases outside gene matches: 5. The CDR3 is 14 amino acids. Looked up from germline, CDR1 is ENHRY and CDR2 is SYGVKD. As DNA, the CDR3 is TGTGCCATCAGTGAGAATCCGACAGGGACTGAAGCTTTCTTT. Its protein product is CAISENPTGTEAFF.

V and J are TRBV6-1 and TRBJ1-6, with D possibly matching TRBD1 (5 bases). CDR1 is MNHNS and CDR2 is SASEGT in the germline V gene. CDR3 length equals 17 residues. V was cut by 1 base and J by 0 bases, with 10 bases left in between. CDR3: CASSEEGRDSYNSPLHF. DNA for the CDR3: TGTGCCAGCAGTGAAGAAGGCAGGGACTCCTATAATTCACCCCTCCACTTT.